This TCR beta chain was retrieved from a study of glioma-infiltrating T cells. This CDR3 comprises 13 residues. CDR1 is LNHDA and CDR2 is SQIVND in the germline V gene (reference sequence). V shed 5 bases and J shed 3 bases, with 8 bases lying between them. TCR alpha and beta CDR3 regions were amplified from RNA using iRepertoire nested multiplex PCR. TCRdb recomputed calls from the multiplex PCR reads with MiXCR, one row per CDR3 protein. Among roughly 190,000 distinct CDR3 sequences listed, more than 30% were seen once. This clonotype was counted many times. Its target is not known. Study outcomes and limitations: Non-neoplastic patients had below-expected tissue-blood divergence, while all gliomas exceeded expectation. Tissue and blood shared very few CDR3 sequences.

What was sequenced was glioma tissue, nonneoplastic brain tissue, or PBMCs (not recorded which). The sequence derives from a human donor with low-grade glioma or glioblastoma, undergoing nonglioma brain surgery, or in good health (not recorded which). This chain joins TRBV19 and TRBJ1-5; D gene ambiguous. The CDR3 loop reads CASSLAFNQPQHF. As DNA, the CDR3 is TGTGCCAGTAGTTTAGCATTCAATCAGCCCCAGCATTTT.